This T cell receptor (beta chain) appears in the sequencing data of a study of blood T cell repertoires in COVID-19. About the study: The samples span acute and convalescent COVID-19 from the United States, Italy and Spain.

This table comes from immunoSEQ multiplex PCR, and its TCRdb copy is limited to in-frame clones, with some not included. The sample has 120,000 or so clones, roughly 82% seen once. The sequenced sample consisted of peripheral blood. This sequence was found in a human donor in a cohort sampled during active COVID-19.

The CDR3 spells CAISERGGETEAFF. CDR3 bases: TGTGCCATCAGTGAGCGGGGGGGAGAGACTGAAGCTTTCTTT. This chain connects TRBV10-3 to TRBJ1-1; D is possibly TRBD1 (5 bases). V lost 2 bases to trimming and J lost 5 bases, with 12 bases between them. CDR3 length: 14 amino acids. CDR1 and CDR2 from the germline V gene are ENHRY and SYGVKD.